The rows below give T cell receptor beta chains drawn from one sample of a study of response to subunit inactivated influenza vaccine. In TCRdb, the RT-PCR reads were re-called with MiXCR into one record per CDR3 protein. Of hundreds of thousands of distinct CDR3 sequences listed, 15% to 18% were seen once; the top ten hold approximately 10%. Sample: PBMCs from blood, taken less than 13 days after vaccination. The receptors shown here come from a man in his fifties who received an inactivated influenza vaccine. Each CDR3 is given with its conserved first and last residue. The D gene is left open where the match is weak. Not all rows give a size; the values are once, few, many and, for expanded clones, a class.

clone size: few; J gene: TRBJ2-7; D gene: TRBD2; V gene: TRBV6-2/TRBV6-3; CDR3 protein: CASSTPWLAGYEQYF; CDR3 DNA: TGTGCCAGCAGTACCCCGTGGCTAGCGGGATACGAGCAGTACTTC
clone size: few; J gene: TRBJ1-2; D gene: -; V gene: TRBV28; CDR3 protein: CASSFSPTGANYGYTF; CDR3 DNA: TGTGCCAGCAGTTTTTCCCCGACAGGAGCTAACTATGGCTACACCTTC
clone size: -; J gene: TRBJ2-5; D gene: TRBD2; V gene: TRBV20-1; CDR3 protein: CSATREGETQYF; CDR3 DNA: TGCAGTGCTACTAGGGAGGGGGAGACCCAGTACTTC
clone size: -; J gene: TRBJ2-7; D gene: TRBD1; V gene: TRBV20-1; CDR3 protein: CSAREGQGAYEQYF; CDR3 DNA: TGCAGTGCTAGAGAGGGCCAGGGGGCCTACGAGCAGTACTTC
clone size: -; J gene: TRBJ1-2; D gene: -; V gene: TRBV4-3; CDR3 protein: CASSQDPGGGYGYTF; CDR3 DNA: TGCGCCAGCAGCCAAGATCCCGGGGGAGGGTATGGCTACACCTTC
clone size: few; J gene: TRBJ2-1; D gene: -; V gene: TRBV10-3; CDR3 protein: CAISDSGYEQFF; CDR3 DNA: TGTGCCATCAGTGATTCTGGTTATGAGCAGTTCTTC
clone size: -; J gene: TRBJ1-5; D gene: -; V gene: TRBV28; CDR3 protein: CASSFETDQPQHF; CDR3 DNA: TGTGCCAGCAGTTTCGAGACGGATCAGCCCCAGCATTTT
clone size: -; J gene: TRBJ2-7; D gene: TRBD1; V gene: TRBV6-1; CDR3 protein: CATRRSGTGLSYEQYF; CDR3 DNA: TGTGCCACCAGACGTTCCGGGACAGGCCTGTCCTACGAGCAGTACTTC
clone size: -; J gene: TRBJ2-3; D gene: -; V gene: TRBV11-3; CDR3 protein: CASSLEGGPPDTQYF; CDR3 DNA: TGTGCCAGCAGCTTAGAGGGCGGTCCCCCAGATACGCAGTATTTT
clone size: -; J gene: TRBJ2-3; D gene: TRBD1; V gene: TRBV20-1; CDR3 protein: CSAQPGQGADTQYF; CDR3 DNA: TGCAGTGCACAACCGGGACAGGGGGCGGATACGCAGTATTTT
clone size: -; J gene: TRBJ2-3; D gene: TRBD2; V gene: TRBV19; CDR3 protein: CASSPISGGARDTQYF; CDR3 DNA: TGTGCCAGTAGTCCTATTAGCGGGGGGGCCCGAGATACGCAGTATTTT
clone size: few; J gene: TRBJ2-3; D gene: -; V gene: TRBV3-1; CDR3 protein: CASSHLLRGDTQYF; CDR3 DNA: TGTGCCAGCAGCCACTTACTGCGCGGGGATACGCAGTATTTT
clone size: few; J gene: TRBJ2-7; D gene: -; V gene: TRBV7-6; CDR3 protein: CASSPRTNYEQYF; CDR3 DNA: TGTGCCAGCAGCCCCCGGACTAACTACGAGCAGTACTTC
clone size: many; J gene: TRBJ2-1; D gene: TRBD1; V gene: TRBV28; CDR3 protein: CASSLQTGTEFNNEQFF; CDR3 DNA: TGTGCCAGCAGTTTACAAACCGGGACAGAGTTTAACAATGAGCAGTTCTTC
clone size: -; J gene: TRBJ1-6; D gene: -; V gene: TRBV11-2; CDR3 protein: CASSPGAGVNSPLHF; CDR3 DNA: TGTGCCAGCAGCCCCGGTGCAGGGGTGAATTCACCCCTCCACTTT
clone size: -; J gene: TRBJ2-1; D gene: TRBD1; V gene: TRBV12-3/TRBV12-4; CDR3 protein: CASSSDRDEQFF; CDR3 DNA: TGTGCCAGCAGTTCAGACAGGGATGAGCAGTTCTTC
clone size: few; J gene: TRBJ2-2; D gene: -; V gene: TRBV7-8; CDR3 protein: CASSQDWTGELFF; CDR3 DNA: TGTGCCAGCAGCCAGGACTGGACCGGGGAGCTGTTTTTT
clone size: -; J gene: TRBJ2-3; D gene: -; V gene: TRBV9; CDR3 protein: CASSVEVSRSDTQYF; CDR3 DNA: TGTGCCAGCAGCGTAGAAGTTTCCCGATCAGATACGCAGTATTTT
clone size: -; J gene: TRBJ2-7; D gene: -; V gene: TRBV4-1; CDR3 protein: CASSQETGYEQYF; CDR3 DNA: TGCGCCAGCAGCCAAGAAACAGGCTACGAGCAGTACTTC
clone size: few; J gene: TRBJ1-1; D gene: -; V gene: TRBV15; CDR3 protein: CATSRQVDRGEAFF; CDR3 DNA: TGTGCCACCAGCAGACAAGTGGATCGAGGTGAAGCTTTCTTT
clone size: -; J gene: TRBJ2-1; D gene: -; V gene: TRBV24-1; CDR3 protein: CATSVQGLGGGFDYNEQFF; CDR3 DNA: TGTGCCACCAGTGTGCAGGGTCTGGGTGGTGGTTTTGACTACAATGAGCAGTTCTTC
clone size: few; J gene: TRBJ2-1; D gene: -; V gene: TRBV28; CDR3 protein: CASSILRGASKQFF; CDR3 DNA: TGTGCCAGCAGCATCCTCAGGGGGGCGAGCAAGCAGTTCTTC
clone size: few; J gene: TRBJ1-4; D gene: -; V gene: TRBV15; CDR3 protein: CATSRDPREKLFF; CDR3 DNA: TGTGCCACCAGCAGAGATCCCAGGGAAAAACTGTTTTTT
clone size: many; J gene: TRBJ2-3; D gene: TRBD1; V gene: TRBV4-1; CDR3 protein: CASSQPVRSTQGTQYF; CDR3 DNA: TGCGCCAGCAGCCAACCTGTTCGCAGTACACAGGGGACGCAGTATTTT
clone size: many; J gene: TRBJ1-6; D gene: TRBD1; V gene: TRBV7-3; CDR3 protein: CASSRGQGNNSPLHF; CDR3 DNA: TGTGCCAGCAGCCGCGGACAGGGGAACAATTCACCCCTCCACTTT
clone size: -; J gene: TRBJ1-2; D gene: -; V gene: TRBV5-1; CDR3 protein: CASSLDPGTYYGYTF; CDR3 DNA: TGCGCCAGCAGCTTGGACCCCGGGACGTACTATGGCTACACCTTC
clone size: -; J gene: TRBJ2-1; D gene: TRBD2; V gene: TRBV28; CDR3 protein: CASSAEVRRERYNEQFF; CDR3 DNA: TGTGCCAGCAGCGCTGAGGTTAGGCGGGAGAGGTACAATGAGCAGTTCTTC
clone size: few; J gene: TRBJ2-1; D gene: TRBD2; V gene: TRBV7-8; CDR3 protein: CASSLSGRITYNEQFF; CDR3 DNA: TGTGCCAGCAGCCTCAGCGGGAGGATTACCTACAATGAGCAGTTCTTC
clone size: -; J gene: TRBJ2-3; D gene: -; V gene: TRBV25-1; CDR3 protein: CASSEWGPDRTGRGDTQYF; CDR3 DNA: TGTGCCAGCAGTGAATGGGGCCCCGACAGGACGGGCCGAGGAGATACGCAGTATTTT
clone size: many; J gene: TRBJ2-3; D gene: TRBD2; V gene: TRBV11-2; CDR3 protein: CASSLGTSGSLTSGTDTQYF; CDR3 DNA: TGTGCCAGCAGCTTAGGGACTAGCGGGAGCTTAACTTCTGGGACAGATACGCAGTATTTT
clone size: few; J gene: TRBJ2-1; D gene: TRBD2; V gene: TRBV12-3/TRBV12-4; CDR3 protein: CASSLKSGRAGNEQFF; CDR3 DNA: TGTGCCAGCAGTTTAAAGAGCGGGAGGGCCGGCAATGAGCAGTTCTTC
clone size: many; J gene: TRBJ2-3; D gene: -; V gene: TRBV12-3/TRBV12-4; CDR3 protein: CASSLAPEMEYF; CDR3 DNA: TGTGCCAGCAGTTTAGCCCCAGAGATGGAGTATTTT
clone size: -; J gene: TRBJ2-5; D gene: TRBD1; V gene: TRBV7-9; CDR3 protein: CASSGWMTGTETQYF; CDR3 DNA: TGTGCCAGCAGCGGCTGGATGACAGGGACAGAGACCCAGTACTTC
clone size: few; J gene: TRBJ2-1; D gene: TRBD2; V gene: TRBV6-4; CDR3 protein: CASSHSPSGGPWNEQFF; CDR3 DNA: TGTGCCAGCAGTCACTCACCTAGCGGGGGACCCTGGAATGAGCAGTTCTTC
clone size: few; J gene: TRBJ2-5; D gene: -; V gene: TRBV20-1; CDR3 protein: CSARPGTRGETQYF; CDR3 DNA: TGCAGTGCTAGACCCGGGACGAGAGGAGAGACCCAGTACTTC
clone size: -; J gene: TRBJ1-3; D gene: -; V gene: TRBV20-1; CDR3 protein: CSARDSRAGNTIYF; CDR3 DNA: TGCAGTGCTAGAGACTCCCGAGCCGGAAACACCATATATTTT
clone size: -; J gene: TRBJ1-6; D gene: -; V gene: TRBV4-3; CDR3 protein: CASSQEPGGSNSPLHF; CDR3 DNA: TGCGCCAGCAGCCAAGAACCGGGGGGGTCAAATTCACCCCTCCACTTT
clone size: few; J gene: TRBJ2-3; D gene: TRBD1; V gene: TRBV7-2; CDR3 protein: CASSPDRYTDTQYF; CDR3 DNA: TGTGCCAGCAGCCCGGACAGGTACACAGATACGCAGTATTTT
clone size: -; J gene: TRBJ2-2; D gene: TRBD2; V gene: TRBV7-8; CDR3 protein: CASSSLAGVRSGELFF; CDR3 DNA: TGTGCCAGCAGCTCCTTAGCGGGAGTACGCTCCGGGGAGCTGTTTTTT
clone size: few; J gene: TRBJ2-3; D gene: TRBD1; V gene: TRBV28; CDR3 protein: CAGPGTGGRDTQYF; CDR3 DNA: TGTGCCGGACCGGGGACAGGGGGCAGGGATACGCAGTATTTT
clone size: few; J gene: TRBJ1-1; D gene: -; V gene: TRBV29-1; CDR3 protein: CSVVPNTEAFF; CDR3 DNA: TGCAGCGTTGTACCCAACACTGAAGCTTTCTTT
clone size: -; J gene: TRBJ2-5; D gene: TRBD2; V gene: TRBV29-1; CDR3 protein: CSVLPGPSGRETQYF; CDR3 DNA: TGCAGCGTCCTCCCCGGCCCTAGCGGGAGGGAGACCCAGTACTTC
clone size: -; J gene: TRBJ2-3; D gene: -; V gene: TRBV12-3/TRBV12-4; CDR3 protein: CASSYYRGGLEDTQYF; CDR3 DNA: TGTGCCAGCAGTTACTATCGGGGTGGCTTAGAAGATACGCAGTATTTT
clone size: -; J gene: TRBJ2-3; D gene: -; V gene: TRBV12-3/TRBV12-4; CDR3 protein: CASSLGGGAGTDTQYF; CDR3 DNA: TGTGCCAGCAGTTTAGGTGGGGGGGCCGGAACAGATACGCAGTATTTT
clone size: few; J gene: TRBJ2-7; D gene: -; V gene: TRBV5-5; CDR3 protein: CASSFRTSLGDEQYF; CDR3 DNA: TGTGCCAGCAGCTTCCGGACGTCCCTCGGCGACGAGCAGTACTTC
clone size: many; J gene: TRBJ1-1; D gene: -; V gene: TRBV6-5; CDR3 protein: CASSYTGRDTEAFF; CDR3 DNA: TGTGCCAGCAGTTACACAGGGAGGGACACTGAAGCTTTCTTT
clone size: -; J gene: TRBJ2-7; D gene: -; V gene: TRBV10-3; CDR3 protein: CAISDVRYSYEQYF; CDR3 DNA: TGTGCCATCAGTGACGTCAGGTATTCCTACGAGCAGTACTTC
clone size: few; J gene: TRBJ2-3; D gene: TRBD2; V gene: TRBV11-2; CDR3 protein: CASSLEGLAGGPSADTQYF; CDR3 DNA: TGTGCCAGCAGCTTAGAAGGACTAGCGGGGGGGCCCTCGGCAGATACGCAGTATTTT
clone size: few; J gene: TRBJ2-7; D gene: -; V gene: TRBV29-1; CDR3 protein: CSVGGGYEQYF; CDR3 DNA: TGCAGCGTCGGGGGAGGCTACGAGCAGTACTTC
clone size: -; J gene: TRBJ2-6; D gene: -; V gene: TRBV27; CDR3 protein: CASSHKGTANVLTF; CDR3 DNA: TGTGCCAGCAGCCACAAAGGGACTGCCAACGTCCTGACTTTC
clone size: few; J gene: TRBJ2-3; D gene: TRBD2; V gene: TRBV6-2/TRBV6-3; CDR3 protein: CASSPSGGANTQYF; CDR3 DNA: TGTGCCAGCAGCCCGAGCGGGGGGGCGAATACGCAGTATTTT
clone size: many; J gene: TRBJ2-7; D gene: TRBD1; V gene: TRBV20-1; CDR3 protein: CSARPRQGLREQYF; CDR3 DNA: TGCAGTGCTAGACCCCGACAGGGATTGCGGGAGCAGTACTTC
clone size: few; J gene: TRBJ2-3; D gene: TRBD2; V gene: TRBV5-1; CDR3 protein: CASSLGLAGGQNTQYF; CDR3 DNA: TGCGCCAGCAGCCTAGGACTAGCGGGGGGGCAAAATACGCAGTATTTT
clone size: many; J gene: TRBJ1-2; D gene: TRBD1; V gene: TRBV20-1; CDR3 protein: CSARATGTGGDGYTF; CDR3 DNA: TGCAGTGCTAGAGCAACCGGGACAGGGGGCGATGGCTACACCTTC
clone size: few; J gene: TRBJ2-1; D gene: TRBD1; V gene: TRBV12-3/TRBV12-4; CDR3 protein: CASSVDRGHNEQFF; CDR3 DNA: TGTGCCAGCAGTGTGGACAGGGGGCACAATGAGCAGTTCTTC
clone size: -; J gene: TRBJ1-5; D gene: -; V gene: TRBV12-3/TRBV12-4; CDR3 protein: CASSIGRVNSNQPQHF; CDR3 DNA: TGTGCCAGCAGTATCGGCCGGGTAAATAGCAATCAGCCCCAGCATTTT
clone size: few; J gene: TRBJ1-2; D gene: TRBD1; V gene: TRBV6-1; CDR3 protein: CASLRGQGISGYTF; CDR3 DNA: TGTGCCAGCCTCCGCGGACAGGGGATCAGTGGCTACACCTTC
clone size: -; J gene: TRBJ1-6; D gene: -; V gene: TRBV5-4; CDR3 protein: CASSPDRDLSPLHF; CDR3 DNA: TGTGCCAGCAGCCCGGACAGAGACTTGTCACCCCTCCACTTT
clone size: -; J gene: TRBJ1-2; D gene: -; V gene: TRBV18; CDR3 protein: CASSPSVESGRYGYTF; CDR3 DNA: TGTGCCAGCTCACCGTCCGTGGAGTCCGGGAGGTATGGCTACACCTTC
clone size: -; J gene: TRBJ2-3; D gene: TRBD2; V gene: TRBV10-3; CDR3 protein: CAVAGAASGAYTDTQYF; CDR3 DNA: TGTGCCGTGGCAGGGGCGGCTAGCGGGGCTTACACAGATACGCAGTATTTT